The 14 T cell receptor beta chains presented below share a single source sample, sequenced in a study of shared clonotypes between healthy human individuals. The assay was immunoSEQ multiplex PCR, and TCRdb's table has in-frame clones only and misses some. The data show approximately 530,000 clones, about 96% seen once. Input material: naive CD4+ T cells sorted from blood. Subset given: CD45RA+ positively selected. All receptors come from a woman in her twenties or thirties in good health.

The chain is built from TRBV7-9 and TRBJ2-1; TRBD2 aligns across 9 bases. This CDR3 is 16 amino acids long. Germline V gives CDR1 SEHNR, CDR2 FQNEAQ (reference sequence). Trimming cost V 3 bases and J 2 bases; bases outside gene matches: 5. The CDR3 spells CASSFGLAKTYNEQFF. CDR3 nucleotides: TGTGCCAGCAGCTTCGGACTAGCGAAAACCTACAATGAGCAGTTCTTC.

The chain carries TRBV10-1 and TRBJ2-1; D is ambiguous. CDR3 length: 14 amino acids. Trimming left V 6 bases short and J 7 bases short, with 16 bases between. Germline V gene data show CDR1 as WNHNN and CDR2 as SYGVQD (reference sequence). The CDR3 DNA sequence: TGCGCCAGCAGCCGAGTCGGAACTACGAATGAGCAGTTCTTC. Translation: CASSRVGTTNEQFF.

V is TRBV5-1 and J is TRBJ2-2; a possible D gene is TRBD2 (5 bases). The CDR3 is 15 amino acids. CDR1 is SGHRS, CDR2 YFSETQ, per germline. Between the trimmed V and J ends, which lost 0 bases and 4 bases, there was a span of 10 bases. CDR3 amino acids: CASSLVGVATGELFF. CDR3 DNA: TGCGCCAGCAGCTTGGTGGGAGTTGCCACCGGGGAGCTGTTTTTT.

The CDR3 bases are TGTGCCAGCAGCAAGACTAGCGGTGAGCAGTTCTTC. It yields the protein CASSKTSGEQFF. The V gene is TRBV7-8, the J gene TRBJ2-1; 9 bases fit TRBD2. V lost 5 bases, J lost 9 bases, and 2 bases stayed unmatched. CDR1 and CDR2 (germline): SGHVS, FQNEAQ. The CDR3 has 12 residues.

J is TRBJ1-2 and V is TRBV28, with D unresolved. This CDR3 is 15 amino acids long. The germline V and J ends were trimmed by 2 bases and 5 bases, with 15 bases remaining between them. CDR1 is MDHEN and CDR2 is SYDVKM in the germline V gene. CDR3 DNA sequence: TGTGCCAGCAGTTTAGAAGTGCAGGTGCCTTATGGCTACACCTTC. It is translated as CASSLEVQVPYGYTF.

The chain links TRBV5-1 to TRBJ2-3; no firm D call. The V gene lost 1 base and the J gene lost 6 bases, with 9 bases spanning the gap. This CDR3 comprises 13 residues. CDR1 is SGHRS and CDR2 is YFSETQ in the germline V gene. CDR3 DNA sequence: TGCGCCAGCAGCTTGACGCTGGTCGATACGCAGTATTTT. This encodes CASSLTLVDTQYF.

Written as DNA, the CDR3 is TGTGCCAGCGGATATGTAAAGCAGTTCTTC. Its translation is CASGYVKQFF. The J gene is TRBJ2-1, the V gene TRBV28; D gene unclear. The CDR3 is 10 amino acids. Germline V gene data show CDR1 as MDHEN and CDR2 as SYDVKM. V lost 8 bases and J 11 bases, leaving 10 bases between the germline ends. Drawing the rest from reference TRBV28 and TRBJ2-1, the complete variable domain is DVKVTQSSRYLVKRTGEKVFLECVQDMDHENMFWYRQDPGLGLRLIYFSYDVKMKEKGDIPEGYSVSREKKERFSLILESASTNQTSMYLCASGYVKQFFGPGTRLTVL.

The rearrangement links TRBV5-6 to TRBJ1-5; 8 bases agree with TRBD1. The germline CDR1 and CDR2 sequences are SGHDT and YYEEEE. Trimming at V came to 0 bases and at J to 7 bases, leaving 9 bases not matched to a gene. This CDR3 has 16 amino acids. The CDR3 spells CASSLGGRGREQPQHF. The CDR3, as DNA: TGTGCCAGCAGCTTGGGGGGCAGGGGGCGAGAACAGCCCCAGCATTTT.

V usage is TRBV10-3 and J usage is TRBJ2-5, with 9 bases lining up with TRBD1. The germline CDR1 and CDR2 sequences are ENHRY and SYGVKD. V shed 4 bases, J shed 5 bases, and the junction held 5 bases outside the gene matches. The CDR3 length is 14 residues. CDR3 sequence: CAISGTGERETQYF. DNA of the CDR3: TGTGCCATCAGTGGGACAGGGGAGCGGGAGACCCAGTACTTC.

In its sample, this clone was seen once. The CDR3 DNA reads as TGCGCCAGCGGACTAGCGGGGGCCTCCGGGGAGCTGTTTTTT. Translation gives CASGLAGASGELFF. V is TRBV5-1 and J is TRBJ2-2; 13 bases agree with TRBD2. This CDR3 is built from 14 residues. V shed 7 bases, J shed 6 bases, and the junction held 3 bases outside the gene matches. Germline CDR1 reads SGHRS; CDR2 reads YFSETQ.

The chain carries TRBV28 and TRBJ1-2, with 12 bases fitting TRBD1. J was trimmed by 5 bases and V by 2 bases; bases with no gene match: 3. The CDR3 contains 15 residues. Per the germline V gene, CDR1 is MDHEN and CDR2 is SYDVKM. The chain's CDR3 is CASSLGTGGFYGYTF. CDR3 DNA: TGTGCCAGCAGTTTAGGGACAGGGGGCTTTTATGGCTACACCTTC.

The chain is built from TRBV2 and TRBJ1-5, with D maybe TRBD1 (6 bases). V was trimmed by 5 bases and J by 2 bases, leaving 13 bases between them. CDR1 and CDR2 (germline): SNHLY, FYNNEI. The length of the CDR3 is 15 residues. CDR3 sequence reads: CASSINRAGNQPQHF. The CDR3 bases are TGTGCCAGCAGTATCAACAGGGCTGGCAATCAGCCCCAGCATTTT.

The V gene is TRBV7-8, the J gene TRBJ1-4; D is undetermined. V lost 5 bases to trimming and J lost 0 bases, with 13 bases between them. CDR3 length: 16 amino acids. Per germline, CDR1 SGHVS and CDR2 FQNEAQ. CDR3 DNA: TGTGCCAGCAGCCCCCGGACGGGAGCAACTAATGAAAAACTGTTTTTT. The encoded protein is CASSPRTGATNEKLFF. Based on the CDR3 plus reference TRBV7-8 and TRBJ1-4, the full variable domain is GAGVSQSPRYKVAKRGQDVALRCDPISGHVSLFWYQQALGQGPEFLTYFQNEAQLDKSGLPSDRFFAERPEGSVSTLKIQRTQQEDSAVYLCASSPRTGATNEKLFFGSGTQLSVL.

J is TRBJ2-3 and V is TRBV28, with D possibly TRBD2 on 5 matching bases. V gave up 10 bases and J gave up 2 bases, with 19 bases separating them. Germline CDR1 reads MDHEN; CDR2 reads SYDVKM. This CDR3 has 15 amino acids. CDR3 in amino acids: CATQRASGFTDTQYF. CDR3 DNA sequence: TGTGCCACCCAGAGGGCGAGCGGCTTCACAGATACGCAGTATTTT.